Listed below are T cell receptor beta chains from one sample, sequenced in a study of T cell repertoires in cytomegalovirus infection. TCRdb re-analysed the reads in MiXCR, keeping a single row per CDR3 protein. The sample holds 680,000 or so distinct CDR3 sequences, 35% to 45% seen once. Sequencing was done on a sample of PBMCs. The receptors originated from a human donor in good health (CMV status not recorded). Some clones in this sample may be carry-over from other donors' samples. Both conserved end residues are part of each CDR3. The order of the fields is clone size, V gene, J gene, D gene, CDR3 DNA, CDR3 protein. D genes are given only for firm matches. The listing skips clone size in some rows; elsewhere it reads once, few, many or a size class.

>NA|TRBV5-6|TRBJ2-1|TRBD1
TGTGCCAGCAGCTTGCCCTTGACAGGGAACAATGAGCAGTTCTTC
CASSLPLTGNNEQFF
>few|TRBV15|TRBJ2-7|NA
TGTGCCACCAGCAGAGACAGGGTCGGCGAGCAGTACTTC
CATSRDRVGEQYF
>NA|TRBV7-3|TRBJ1-6|NA
TGTGCCAGCAGCTTAAGCGCGAATTCACCCCTCCACTTT
CASSLSANSPLHF
>NA|TRBV6-2/TRBV6-3|TRBJ2-1|TRBD2
TGTGCCAGCAGTTCTATTAGACTAGCGGATCGCAATGAGCAGTTCTTC
CASSSIRLADRNEQFF
>NA|TRBV20-1|TRBJ1-6|TRBD1
TGCAGTGCTAGGCGCGGACAGGCCAATTCACCCCTCCACTTT
CSARRGQANSPLHF
>NA|TRBV28|TRBJ2-5|TRBD2
TGTGCCAGCACCGCGGGGGGGTTTGAGACCCAGTACTTC
CASTAGGFETQYF
>NA|TRBV28|TRBJ2-7|TRBD2
TGTGCCAGCAGTTTTAGCGGGGCGGGCCACGAGCAGTACTTC
CASSFSGAGHEQYF
>NA|TRBV28|TRBJ2-1|NA
TGTGCCAGCAGTATCGGGAGACCGCAGTTCTTC
CASSIGRPQFF
>NA|TRBV5-4|TRBJ2-3|TRBD2
TGTGCCAGCAGCTCGGGACTAGCGGGAGGGGGAGATACGCAGTATTTT
CASSSGLAGGGDTQYF
>NA|TRBV27|TRBJ1-4|NA
TGTGCCAGCAGTTTATATATCGAGGAAAAACTGTTTTTT
CASSLYIEEKLFF
>NA|TRBV6-5|TRBJ2-2|TRBD2
TGTGCCAGCAACCTAGCGGGAGTATCCGGGGAGCTGTTTTTT
CASNLAGVSGELFF
>NA|TRBV12-3/TRBV12-4|TRBJ1-5|NA
TGTGCCAGCAGTGCAGGGACGCCTGTTTATCAGCCCCAGCATTTT
CASSAGTPVYQPQHF
>NA|TRBV14|TRBJ2-3|NA
TGTGCCAGCGGTAGGAGCGGTAACACAGATACGCAGTATTTT
CASGRSGNTDTQYF
>NA|TRBV5-6|TRBJ1-2|TRBD1
TGTGCCAGCAGCTTGTGGGGGACAGCCTCATATGGCTACACCTTC
CASSLWGTASYGYTF